This T cell receptor beta chain emerged from a study of response to subunit inactivated influenza vaccine. Findings and caveats of the study: Authors suggested that a seasonal influenza vaccination recruits few new T cells each time.

Remarks on this clonotype: Its specificity is not known.

CDR1 is DFQATT and CDR2 is SNEGSKA in the germline V gene (reference sequence). V lost 0 bases, J lost 6 bases, and 14 bases lay in between. The CDR3 runs 15 residues. One entry per CDR3 protein, called by TCRdb with MiXCR from the RT-PCR reads. The sample has about 620,000 distinct CDR3 sequences, 10% to 15% seen once; the top ten hold 10%. Here the sequenced sample was PBMCs from blood, taken on the day of vaccination. This sequence was found in a middle-aged man who received an inactivated influenza vaccine. The chain combines TRBV20-1 with TRBJ1-4, with no clear D. The DNA for the CDR3 is TGCAGTGCTAGAGATCGACCGGGTTCCTATGAAAAACTGTTTTTT. Encoded protein: CSARDRPGSYEKLFF.